This T cell receptor (beta chain) comes out of a study of radiation and T cells in renal cell carcinoma. At the level of the study: Nephrectomy followed 15 Gy stereotactic body radiation by 4 weeks.

To note about this clone: Its antigen is undetermined.

Study-wide results and limits: Without pretreatment biopsies, baseline tumor clonotype presence was undetermined. In blood, top tumor clones expanded by 2 weeks, shrinking by 4.

The V end was cut by 4 bases, the J end by 5 bases, with 21 bases between. Germline CDR1 and CDR2: MNHEY and SMNVEV (reference sequence). The length of the CDR3 is 17 residues. Time point here: blood 2 weeks post-SBRT. The treatment was: 15 Gy SBRT to primary tumor, nephrectomy 4 weeks later. Clear cell pathology was present in this patient's renal cell carcinoma. Generated by immunoSEQ multiplex PCR, the TCRdb table keeps only in-frame clones and is missing some. The sample shows some 80,000 clones, around 86% of them seen only once. The clonotype was recovered from a woman aged 45-59 years with renal cell carcinoma. The sequencing here drew on blood, taken from a patient whose treatment included radiotherapy and nephrectomy. The chain joins TRBV27 to TRBJ1-5; no clear D gene. This CDR3 is CASSSRRVLGKDQPQHF. The CDR3 DNA reads as TGTGCCAGCAGTTCTAGGAGGGTTTTAGGAAAGGATCAGCCCCAGCATTTT.